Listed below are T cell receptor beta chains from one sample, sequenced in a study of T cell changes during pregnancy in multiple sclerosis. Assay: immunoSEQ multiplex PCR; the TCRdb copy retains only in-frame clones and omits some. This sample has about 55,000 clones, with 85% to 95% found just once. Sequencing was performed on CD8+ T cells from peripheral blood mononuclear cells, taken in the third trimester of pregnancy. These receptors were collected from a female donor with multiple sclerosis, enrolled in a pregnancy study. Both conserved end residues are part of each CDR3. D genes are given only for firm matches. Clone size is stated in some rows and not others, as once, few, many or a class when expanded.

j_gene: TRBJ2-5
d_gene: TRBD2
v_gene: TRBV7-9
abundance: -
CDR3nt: TGTGCCAGCAGCTTAATAGAGCGGGGAGACCAAGAGACCCAGTACTTC
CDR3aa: CASSLIERGDQETQYF

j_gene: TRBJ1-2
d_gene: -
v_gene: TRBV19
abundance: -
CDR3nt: TGTGCCAGTAGCCCGACAGAGGTCTATGGCTACACCTTC
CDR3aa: CASSPTEVYGYTF

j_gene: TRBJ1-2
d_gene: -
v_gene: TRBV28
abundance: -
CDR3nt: TGTGCCAGCAGTTTGTCCTACGGGAGGACAGAGCCTAACTATGGCTACACCTTC
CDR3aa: CASSLSYGRTEPNYGYTF

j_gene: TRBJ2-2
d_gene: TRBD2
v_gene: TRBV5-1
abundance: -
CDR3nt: TGCGCCAGCAGCTTGGAGGGAGGGCTCTCCGGGGAGCTGTTTTTT
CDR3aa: CASSLEGGLSGELFF

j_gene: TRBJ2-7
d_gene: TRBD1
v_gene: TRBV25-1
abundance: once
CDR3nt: TGTGCCAGCCTAGAAGGACAGGGGGATTACGAGCAGTACTTC
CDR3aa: CASLEGQGDYEQYF

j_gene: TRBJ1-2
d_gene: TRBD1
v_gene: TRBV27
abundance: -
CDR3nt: TGTGCCAGCAGGGACAGGGTTCATGGCTACACCTTC
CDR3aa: CASRDRVHGYTF

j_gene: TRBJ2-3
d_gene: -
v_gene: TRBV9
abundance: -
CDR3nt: TGTGCCAGCAGCGTAGAGGCAGGGATTAGCACAGATACGCAGTATTTT
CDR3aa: CASSVEAGISTDTQYF

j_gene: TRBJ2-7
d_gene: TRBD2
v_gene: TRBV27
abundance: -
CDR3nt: TGTGCCAGCAGTTTAACTAGCGGGGACTCCTACGAGCAGTACTTC
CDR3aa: CASSLTSGDSYEQYF

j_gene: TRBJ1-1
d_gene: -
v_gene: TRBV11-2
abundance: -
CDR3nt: TGTGCCAGCAGCTTAGTAACGGCCGGAGTAGAAGCTTTCTTT
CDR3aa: CASSLVTAGVEAFF

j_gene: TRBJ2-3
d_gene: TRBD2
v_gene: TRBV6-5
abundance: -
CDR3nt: TGTGCCAGCAGCAATTTACCCGGGGGGGTAGATACGCAGTATTTT
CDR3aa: CASSNLPGGVDTQYF

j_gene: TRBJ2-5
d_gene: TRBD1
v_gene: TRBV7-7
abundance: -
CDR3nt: TGTGCTAGCAGCGCCGGGACAGGGGGGGAGACCCAGTACTTC
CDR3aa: CASSAGTGGETQYF

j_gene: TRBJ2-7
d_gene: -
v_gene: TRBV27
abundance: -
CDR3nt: TGTGCCAGTAAACAGGGTGGCTACTACGAGCAGTACTTC
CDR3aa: CASKQGGYYEQYF

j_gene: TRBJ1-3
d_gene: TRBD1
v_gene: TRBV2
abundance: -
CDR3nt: TGTGCCAGCAGCCCGGGACAGGGGGCTGGAAACACCATATATTTT
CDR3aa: CASSPGQGAGNTIYF

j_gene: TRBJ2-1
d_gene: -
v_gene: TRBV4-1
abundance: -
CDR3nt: TGCGCCAGCAGCCAATATCCGCCGGAGTCCTCCTACAATGAGCAGTTCTTC
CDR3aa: CASSQYPPESSYNEQFF

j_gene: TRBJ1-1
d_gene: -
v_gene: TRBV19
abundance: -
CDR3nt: TGTGCCAGTAGTATCGGGGGCGGGGGCACTGAAGCTTTCTTT
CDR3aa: CASSIGGGGTEAFF

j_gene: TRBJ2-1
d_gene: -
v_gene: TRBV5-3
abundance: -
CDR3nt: TGTGCCGGCTCCCGAATAGCGGCTTACAATGAGCAGTTCTTC
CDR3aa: CAGSRIAAYNEQFF

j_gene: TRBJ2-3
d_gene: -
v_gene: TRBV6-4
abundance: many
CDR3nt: TGTGCCAGCAGTGACTCGACTGGAGGAGGCACAGATACGCAGTATTTT
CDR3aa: CASSDSTGGGTDTQYF

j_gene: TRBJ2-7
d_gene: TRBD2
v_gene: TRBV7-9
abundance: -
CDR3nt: TGTGCCAGCAGCTTAGCTCCTAGCGGGCTATACTACGAGCAGTACTTC
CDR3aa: CASSLAPSGLYYEQYF

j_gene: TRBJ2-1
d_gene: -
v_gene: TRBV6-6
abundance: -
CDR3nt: TGTGCCAGCAGGAGATCCGCGAGAACTGAGCAGTTCTTC
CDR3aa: CASRRSARTEQFF

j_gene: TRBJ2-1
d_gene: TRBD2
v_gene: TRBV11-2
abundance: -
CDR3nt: TGTGCCAGCAGCTTAGAAGGACTAGCGGGAGGGGGCAATGAGCAGTTCTTC
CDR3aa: CASSLEGLAGGGNEQFF

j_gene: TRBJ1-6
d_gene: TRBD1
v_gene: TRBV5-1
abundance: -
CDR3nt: TGCGCCAGCAGGTCCGCGATAGGGGGCTTGAATTCACCCCTCCACTTT
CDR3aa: CASRSAIGGLNSPLHF

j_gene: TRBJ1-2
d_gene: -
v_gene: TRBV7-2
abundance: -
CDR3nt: TGTGCCAGCAGCTTAGCCGGGGACTATGGCTACACCTTC
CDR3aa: CASSLAGDYGYTF

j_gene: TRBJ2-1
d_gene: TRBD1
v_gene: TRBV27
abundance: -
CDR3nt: TGTGCCAGCAGTGCCTCACAGGGGGAGGCGTACAATGAGCAGTTCTTC
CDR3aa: CASSASQGEAYNEQFF

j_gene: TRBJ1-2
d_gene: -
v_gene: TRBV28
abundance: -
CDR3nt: TGTGCCAGCACCGACGCCGGGACAAAGTACGTAAACTATGGCTACACCTTC
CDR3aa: CASTDAGTKYVNYGYTF

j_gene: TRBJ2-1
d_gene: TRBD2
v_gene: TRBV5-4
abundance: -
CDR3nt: TGTGCCAGCAGCGAACGGACTAGCGGCAATGAGCAGTTCTTC
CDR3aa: CASSERTSGNEQFF

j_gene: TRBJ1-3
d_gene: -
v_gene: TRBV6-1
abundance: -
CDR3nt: TGTGCCAGCAGTCACAGGGGAAACACCATATATTTT
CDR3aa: CASSHRGNTIYF

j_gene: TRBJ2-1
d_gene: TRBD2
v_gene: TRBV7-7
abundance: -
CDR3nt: TGTGCCAGCAGCTTAAGGACTAGCGGGAGGGCCGTGGATGAGCAGTTCTTC
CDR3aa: CASSLRTSGRAVDEQFF

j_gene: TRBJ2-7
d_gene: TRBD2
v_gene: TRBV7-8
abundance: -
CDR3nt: TGTGCCAGCAGCCTACTAGCGGGAGAAAGTAACGAGCAGTACTTC
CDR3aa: CASSLLAGESNEQYF

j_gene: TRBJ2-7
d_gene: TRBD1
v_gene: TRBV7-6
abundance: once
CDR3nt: TGTGCCAGCAGCCCAGGGGGACAGGGCTACGAGCAGTACTTC
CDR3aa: CASSPGGQGYEQYF

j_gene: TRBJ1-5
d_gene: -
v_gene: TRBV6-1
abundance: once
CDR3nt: TGTGCCAGCAGTGAATGGGCGGGGAATCAGCCCCAGCATTTT
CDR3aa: CASSEWAGNQPQHF

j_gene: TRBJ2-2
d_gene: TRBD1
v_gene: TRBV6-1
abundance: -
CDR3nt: TGTGCCAGCAGTGAACCGGGACAGGGGGCGCGGGAGCTGTTTTTT
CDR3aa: CASSEPGQGARELFF